This T cell receptor (beta chain) was captured in a study of shared clonotypes between healthy human individuals (dated by TCRdb to 2018 to 2020). In terms of the full investigation: The cohort included three men and two women between 18 and 49 years of age. Per donor, three plates each were used for CD4 naive and CD4 memory, two for CD8 naive, and one for CD8 memory. To estimate repertoire size and how much clonotype sharing occurs between individuals, the study deeply sequenced the blood TCR repertoires of five or six healthy adults. Libraries were prepared and TCR repertoires were sequenced by different laboratories using diverse techniques, in order to increase sequencing depth and limit assay-specific biases. Between about 0.94 and 8.9 billion PBMCs per donor were obtained by leukapheresis.

For the CD8 naive samples, CD45RO-negative cells were positively selected for CCR7, yielding a CD45RA+CCR7+ population from which TemRA cells were excluded. The donors were healthy, HIV-negative adults who had no recently reported acute infections or vaccinations. Every donor was a Caucasian adult living in Nashville, Tennessee, USA. Blood was obtained by leukapheresis, after which PBMCs were separated by Ficoll-Histopaque density gradient centrifugation and cryopreserved in liquid nitrogen vapor phase. Analytical flow cytometry was used to check the purity and quantity of each magnetically sorted T cell population. Genomic DNA was isolated from each sorted fraction and quantified by UV absorbance on a Nanodrop 2000c. Using the deep immunoSEQ assay, TCR CDR3 regions were amplified from genomic DNA by multiplex PCR. Genomic DNA extracted from each cell subset was distributed evenly over all wells of several immunoSEQ 96-well plates, and each plate served as one replicate. Each replicate PCR for sorted subsets received around 200 ng genomic DNA, equal to about 30,000 T cell genomes. The purified libraries were quantified using a Qubit 3.0 fluorometer, sized with a Bioanalyzer 2100, and then quantified again using the KAPA Library Quantification kit. Each immunoSEQ 96-well plate was sequenced on its own single-read 150-cycle Illumina NextSeq 550 flow cell. The published analysis was carried out like this. Because the immunoSEQ output included only junctional sequences and no quality scores, the filtering could not be the same as the filtering used for full-length reads. To assign V/J genes and CDR3, sequences were annotated using PyIR, a Python wrapper for IgBLAST v1.9, with IMGT germline references. Reads were filtered out if the reads had weak V/J assignments (E-value above 1e-6), no CDR3, stop codons, out-of-frame junctions, or ambiguous translated residues. A V3J clonotype was defined by an identical inferred V gene, J gene, and CDR3 amino acid sequence. The percentage overlap between two repertoires was calculated by dividing the number of shared unique clonotypes by the size of the smaller repertoire. Repertoire richness was assessed with RTK rarefaction, the Chao1 estimator, and Recon v2.1 estimates of unobserved clonotypes. For all TCRbeta clonotypes obtained by the gDNA method from a few donors, generation probabilities were computed with OLGA. Not all clones reach the TCRdb copy of this immuneACCESS table, which keeps in-frame sequences only. Checked studies attribute under half of the gap to unresolved V genes and leave the rest unexplained. V, J and clone size were drawn from that table, and D and trimming were deduced from the DNA. A total of some 2 million clones appear in this sample, about 95% of them only once. The top ten clonotypes cover 0.85% to 1.2% of the sample.

In regard to this clone: Its antigen is currently not known. Within one base of it there is no much larger clone, and no base qualities were kept.

Study-level results and caveats: Higher generation probabilities were observed for clonotypes shared by all four sorted-subset donors than for non-shared clonotypes. Pairwise subsampling indicated that sequencing depth was expected to affect the degree of clonotype sharing among donors. Naive subsets generally had larger estimated clonotype richness than memory subsets did. Even with the large sequencing depth, rarefaction of the sorted-subset datasets indicated that sequencing was incomplete. Sampling was limited to blood, and TCR repertoires in tissue likely differ from TCR repertoires in blood. The small number of donors limited the genetic and exposure-history diversity represented. When several donors were compared, the shared fraction of clonotypes was around 5.1% for naive CD4, around 3.6% for naive CD8, 2% to 2.5% for memory CD4, and 0.4% for memory CD8.

The sample comprised naive CD8+ T cells sorted from blood. Read against the paper, the sample's cell subset or site label means: CD45RA+CCR7+. This clonotype was obtained from a young man in good health.

The DNA sequence is as follows: TGCACCAGCAGCCACGACGGGGGGGCTGAGACCCAGTACTTC. Its protein product is CTSSHDGGAETQYF. Recombination linked TRBV1 to TRBJ2-5; the D call of TRBD2 is as the table states it, not checked on the DNA. TRBV1 is deemed a pseudogene. Measured from the cysteine to the phenylalanine, the CDR3 is 14 residues long. Just the 42-base CDR3 DNA is kept, in frame starting at base 1.